The next 12 T cell receptor beta chains were all read from a single sample in a study of shared clonotypes between healthy human individuals. Here immunoSEQ multiplex PCR was the method, and the copy in TCRdb shows in-frame clones only, minus some. This sample has about 2.3 million clones, with 80% to 95% found just once. The sequencing sample was made of naive CD4+ T cells from PBMCs. Indicated subset: CD45RA+ positively selected. These TCRs come from a young man in good health. Some clones in this sample may be carry-over from other donors' samples.

This chain links TRBV29-1 with TRBJ2-6; D is unresolved. The V end lost 5 bases, the J end lost 0 bases, and 8 bases lay between the germline ends. This CDR3 has 14 residues. CDR1 is SQVTM, CDR2 ANQGSEA, per germline. The CDR3 spells CSVQEVSGANVLTF. In DNA form, the CDR3 reads TGCAGCGTTCAGGAAGTCTCTGGGGCCAACGTCCTGACTTTC.

The chain joins TRBV5-6 to TRBJ2-7; no firm D call. Germline-derived CDR1 and CDR2 are SGHDT and YYEEEE. CDR3 size: 11 residues. V gave up 2 bases and J gave up 12 bases, with 12 bases separating them. CDR3: CASSFNLDWYF. The DNA for the CDR3 is TGTGCCAGCAGCTTTAATCTAGACTGGTACTTC.

The rearrangement joins TRBV5-1 to TRBJ1-5; maybe TRBD1 (5 bases). V was clipped by 4 bases and J by 3 bases, with 23 bases between them. This CDR3 has 18 residues. Germline V lookup: CDR1 SGHRS, CDR2 YFSETQ. The CDR3 nucleotides read TGCGCCAGCAGCCCACGACCCGGGGGTGCGGGAGACAATCAGCCCCAGCATTTT. Its protein is CASSPRPGGAGDNQPQHF.

This clone was recorded only once. The rearrangement links TRBV11-2 to TRBJ2-5; D possibly corresponds to TRBD2 (6 bases). V lost 4 bases to trimming and J lost 5 bases, with 17 bases between them. Looked up from germline, CDR1 is SGHAT and CDR2 is FQNNGV. The CDR3 contains 15 residues. The CDR3 is CASSSEYEGRETQYF. The CDR3 DNA reads as TGTGCCAGCAGCTCCGAATATGAGGGGAGGGAGACCCAGTACTTC.

The chain joins TRBV7-3 to TRBJ2-5; TRBD1 aligns across 7 bases. There are 14 residues in the CDR3. Germline V gene sequence: CDR1 SGHTA, CDR2 FQGTGA. J gave up 7 bases and V 5 bases, and 10 bases lay outside the gene matches. DNA for the CDR3: TGTGCCAGCAGCCACGGACAGGTCGACGGGACCCAGTACTTC. Residues: CASSHGQVDGTQYF. Full variable domain (missing parts from reference TRBV7-3 and TRBJ2-5): GAGVSQTPSNKVTEKGKYVELRCDPISGHTALYWYRQSLGQGPEFLIYFQGTGAADDSGLPNDRFFAVRPEGSVSTLKIQRTERGDSAVYLCASSHGQVDGTQYFGPGTRLLVL.

The DNA of the CDR3 is TGTGCCAGCTCGGTCGATAGCAATCAGCCCCAGCATTTT. This gives the protein CASSVDSNQPQHF. The V call is TRBV18, the J call TRBJ1-5; D remains ambiguous. The CDR3 has 13 residues. CDR1 and CDR2 from the germline V gene are KGHSH and LQKENI. Trimming cost V 6 bases and J 0 bases, with 6 bases left between them.

This clone was counted a single time. This chain connects TRBV5-1 to TRBJ2-3; a possible D gene is TRBD2 (5 bases). Looked up from germline, CDR1 is SGHRS and CDR2 is YFSETQ. Trimming left V 1 base short and J 4 bases short, with 10 bases between. The length of the CDR3 is 14 residues. The CDR3 nucleotides read TGCGCCAGCAGCTTGCGAATAGCGTCAGATACGCAGTATTTT. Its protein product is CASSLRIASDTQYF.

The rearrangement joins TRBV13 to TRBJ1-2, with no clear D. CDR3 length equals 16 residues. The germline V gene encodes CDR1 PRHDT and CDR2 FYEKMQ (reference sequence). Trimming took 5 bases from V and 4 from J, leaving 20 bases between them. CDR3: CASSADYRAPIYGYTF. For the CDR3, the DNA is TGTGCCAGCAGCGCCGACTACCGGGCCCCCATCTATGGCTACACCTTC.

This clone has just one count. The J gene is TRBJ2-5, the V gene TRBV7-8; D is unresolved. Deletions cut 7 bases from V and 4 bases from J, with 10 bases between. In germline, CDR1 is SGHVS, CDR2 FQNEAQ. This CDR3 is 12 amino acids long. CDR3 sequence reads: CASTSYPETQYF. The CDR3 DNA follows: TGTGCCAGCACTTCATACCCAGAGACCCAGTACTTC.

V gene TRBV9 combines with J gene TRBJ1-5; 11 nucleotides match TRBD1. Germline loops: CDR1 SGDLS, CDR2 YYNGEE. Trimming cost V 0 bases and J 9 bases; bases outside gene matches: 17. This CDR3 comprises 19 residues. The CDR3 bases are TGTGCCAGCAGCGTAGGTAAATTCGGACAGGGGGCGCCGAATTGGCCCCAGCATTTT. Protein sequence: CASSVGKFGQGAPNWPQHF. Based on the CDR3 plus reference TRBV9 and TRBJ1-5, the full variable domain is DSGVTQTPKHLITATGQRVTLRCSPRSGDLSVYWYQQSLDQGLQFLIQYYNGEERAKGNILERFSAQQFPDLHSELNLSSLELGDSALYFCASSVGKFGQGAPNWPQHFGDGTRLSIL.

V gene TRBV5-1 combines with J gene TRBJ2-5; D assignment may be TRBD1 or TRBD2 (5 bases each). V lost 4 bases to trimming and J lost 3 bases, with 10 bases between them. Germline lookup yields CDR1 SGHRS and CDR2 YFSETQ. This CDR3 comprises 13 residues. CDR3 in amino acids: CASSAGTEETQYF. The CDR3 DNA sequence: TGCGCCAGCAGCGCCGGGACGGAAGAGACCCAGTACTTC.

The chain has TRBV7-8 and TRBJ2-1; 7 bases agree with TRBD2. The germline V gene has CDR1 SGHVS and CDR2 FQNEAQ. The CDR3 contains 14 residues. The V gene end was trimmed by 0 bases and the J gene end by 7 bases; junction bases not matched to a gene: 3. CDR3 coding DNA: TGTGCCAGCAGCTTAGCCGTGGGAGGGAATGAGCAGTTCTTC. Translation: CASSLAVGGNEQFF.